Following are 15 T cell receptor beta chains from one sample sequenced in a study of T cell responses to AZD1222 COVID-19 vaccine. TCRdb's copy holds only in-frame clones and misses some; the assay was immunoSEQ multiplex PCR. The sample includes about 150,000 clones, more than 85% of them seen just once. This material consisted of peripheral blood, taken 28 days after the second AZD1222 dose. Every receptor here comes from an adult who received the AZD1222 COVID-19 vaccine.

The chain employs TRBV18 and TRBJ1-1; no clear D gene. The CDR3 extends over 12 amino acids. Trimming took off 3 bases at V and 6 bases at J, with 8 bases between the two ends. CDR1 and CDR2 from the germline V gene are KGHSH and LQKENI. The CDR3 nucleotides read TGTGCCAGCTCACCGGTAGGATCTGAAGCTTTCTTT. Translating gives CASSPVGSEAFF. The complete variable domain, with remaining parts taken from reference TRBV18 and TRBJ1-1, reads NAGVMQNPRHLVRRRGQEARLRCSPMKGHSHVYWYRQLPEEGLKFMVYLQKENIIDESGMPKERFSAEFPKEGPSILRIQQVVRGDSAAYFCASSPVGSEAFFGQGTRLTVV.

The V gene is TRBV10-3, the J gene TRBJ1-2; D may be TRBD1 (5 bases). The germline CDR1 and CDR2 sequences are ENHRY and SYGVKD. The V end lost 3 bases, the J end lost 3 bases, and 26 bases lay between the germline ends. The CDR3 runs to 19 residues. CDR3 coding DNA: TGTGCCATCAGTGACCGCGACAGCGCGTGGAGGAACAGAGACTATGGCTACACCTTC. This encodes CAISDRDSAWRNRDYGYTF.

V usage is TRBV5-4 and J usage is TRBJ2-1; no clear D. V was trimmed by 0 bases and J by 5 bases, leaving 6 bases between them. From germline, CDR1 is SGHNT and CDR2 YYREEE (reference sequence). The CDR3 has 13 residues. CDR3 in amino acids: CASSLGLNNEQFF. The CDR3 DNA reads TGTGCCAGCAGCTTGGGACTTAACAATGAGCAGTTCTTC.

Here the CDR3 DNA reads TGTGCCAGCAGTTTAAGTGCGTATCCGGGACAGGTGTCCTCTGCAACTAATGAAAAACTGTTTTTT. Residues: CASSLSAYPGQVSSATNEKLFF. V gene TRBV27 combines with J gene TRBJ1-4; TRBD1 agrees at 8 bases. Trimming took 2 bases from V and 0 from J; bases not matched to a gene: 20. Germline loops: CDR1 MNHEY, CDR2 SMNVEV (reference sequence). CDR3 size: 22 residues.

This sequence joins TRBV2 and TRBJ1-2; D is possibly TRBD1 (6 bases). The CDR3 runs to 15 residues. The germline CDR1 and CDR2 sequences are SNHLY and FYNNEI. V lost 0 bases and J lost 8, with 16 bases in between. DNA of the CDR3: TGTGCCAGCAGTGAAGCGCTTCTGACAGGTGGAGGCTACACCTTC. Translating gives CASSEALLTGGGYTF.

The count of this clone is one. The chain is built from TRBV28 and TRBJ2-3, with a weak D call TRBD2 (5 bases). V was trimmed by 3 bases and J by 2 bases, leaving 24 bases between them. Looked up from germline, CDR1 is MDHEN and CDR2 is SYDVKM. This CDR3 contains 19 residues. The CDR3 reads CASSFLGSGRRMATDTQYF. In DNA form, the CDR3 reads TGTGCCAGCAGTTTTCTGGGTTCCGGGCGGAGGATGGCCACAGATACGCAGTATTTT.

The chain combines TRBV11-2 with TRBJ1-6, with unresolved D. The CDR3 length is 13 residues. CDR1 and CDR2 from the germline V gene are SGHAT and FQNNGV. V lost 5 bases and J 6 bases, leaving 8 bases between the germline ends. CDR3 sequence: CASSQTSNSPLHF. DNA of the CDR3: TGTGCCAGCAGCCAAACGAGTAATTCACCCCTCCACTTT.

The rearrangement links TRBV2 to TRBJ2-7; no definite D call. Trimming took off 2 bases at V and 2 bases at J, with 10 bases between the two ends. Germline CDR1 is SNHLY and CDR2 is FYNNEI. This CDR3 contains 14 residues. The CDR3 DNA reads as TGTGCCAGCAGTGAAATCCAAGGCCCCTACGAGCAGTACTTC. This codes for CASSEIQGPYEQYF.

This clone showed up just once. The chain carries TRBV7-3 and TRBJ1-6; 9 positions agree with TRBD1. V was clipped by 8 bases and J by 7 bases; unmatched bases: 3. The CDR3 has 13 amino acids. From germline, CDR1 is SGHTA and CDR2 FQGTGA. The CDR3 DNA sequence: TGTGCCAGCGGGACAGGGCCAAATTCACCCCTCCACTTT. This sequence encodes CASGTGPNSPLHF.

J is TRBJ1-2 and V is TRBV5-1, with a weak D call TRBD1 (6 bases). The CDR3 length is 13 residues. V dropped 4 bases and J dropped 1 base, with 8 bases sitting between them. CDR1 SGHRS and CDR2 YFSETQ come from the germline V gene. The DNA for the CDR3 is TGCGCCAGCAGCACAGGGCTTAACTATGGCTACACCTTC. Protein product: CASSTGLNYGYTF.

V is TRBV5-8 and J is TRBJ2-7, with TRBD1 matching 9 bases. In germline, CDR1 is SGHTS, CDR2 YDEGEE. There are 15 residues in the CDR3. With 5 bases clipped from V and 12 bases from J, the junction kept 18 bases outside the gene matches. The CDR3 loop is CASSSKTGGEGVLYF. The CDR3, as DNA: TGTGCCAGCAGTTCAAAAACAGGGGGCGAAGGTGTTTTGTACTTC.

The chain uses TRBV3-1 (or the pseudogene TRBV3-2) and TRBJ2-7, with D tentatively TRBD1 or TRBD2 (5 bases each). The germline V gene encodes CDR1 LGHDT and CDR2 YNNKEL (reference sequence). Trimming cost V 2 bases and J 3 bases, with 11 bases left between them. The CDR3 length is 14 residues. CDR3 protein: CASSQFKGSYEQYF. The CDR3 DNA sequence: TGTGCCAGCAGCCAATTTAAGGGGAGCTACGAGCAGTACTTC.

This sequence joins TRBV4-1 and TRBJ2-5, with a possible D match to TRBD2 (6 bases). Germline CDR1 MGHRA, CDR2 YSYEKL. The CDR3 contains 15 residues. Trimming removed 0 bases at V and 6 bases at J, with 14 bases between. DNA of the CDR3: TGCGCCAGCAGCCAAGATGTCGGGAGCAAAAAGACCCAGTACTTC. The encoded protein is CASSQDVGSKKTQYF.

CDR3 bases: TGTGCCAGCAGCTTGTATACCCTAGCGGGTAACACCGGGGAGCTGTTTTTT. Protein product: CASSLYTLAGNTGELFF. The chain carries TRBV5-4 and TRBJ2-2, with 8 bases lining up with TRBD2. Trimming at V came to 1 base and at J to 2 bases, leaving 7 bases not matched to a gene. Per germline, CDR1 SGHNT and CDR2 YYREEE (reference sequence). CDR3 length equals 17 residues.

The J gene is TRBJ2-5, the V gene TRBV11-3; weak D call: TRBD2 (5 bases). Trimming took 5 bases from V and 4 from J, leaving 11 bases between them. Germline V CDR1 and CDR2: SGHNT, YENEEA. The CDR3 is made up of 13 amino acids. The DNA for the CDR3 is TGTGCCAGCAGCCAGAGGGCAGGAGAGACCCAGTACTTC. Protein: CASSQRAGETQYF.